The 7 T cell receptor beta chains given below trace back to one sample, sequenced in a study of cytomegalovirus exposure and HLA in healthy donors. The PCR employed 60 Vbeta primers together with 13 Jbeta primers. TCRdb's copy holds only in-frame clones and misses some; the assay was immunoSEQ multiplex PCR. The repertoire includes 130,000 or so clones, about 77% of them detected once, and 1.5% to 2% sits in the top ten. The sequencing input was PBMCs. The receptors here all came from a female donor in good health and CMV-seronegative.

The CDR3 here is CASSLSVRQGNTGELFF. The CDR3 DNA reads as TGTGCCAGCAGCCTAAGCGTTCGACAGGGGAACACCGGGGAGCTGTTTTTT. This chain connects TRBV7-2 to TRBJ2-2; 7 bases are a match to TRBD1. Trimming at V came to 5 bases and at J to 1 base, leaving 10 bases not matched to a gene. Germline loops: CDR1 SGHTA, CDR2 FQGNSA. The CDR3 is made up of 17 amino acids.

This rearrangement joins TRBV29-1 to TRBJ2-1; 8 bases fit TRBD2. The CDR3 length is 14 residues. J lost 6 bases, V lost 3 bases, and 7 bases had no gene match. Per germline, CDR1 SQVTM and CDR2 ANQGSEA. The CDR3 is CSVDWSGRGNEQFF. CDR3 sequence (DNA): TGCAGCGTTGATTGGAGCGGGAGAGGCAATGAGCAGTTCTTC.

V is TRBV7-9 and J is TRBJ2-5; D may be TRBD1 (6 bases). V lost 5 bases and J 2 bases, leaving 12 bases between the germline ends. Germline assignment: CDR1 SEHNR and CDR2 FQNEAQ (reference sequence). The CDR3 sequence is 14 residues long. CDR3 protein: CASSPDSEQETQYF. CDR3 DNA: TGTGCCAGCAGCCCGGACAGCGAACAAGAGACCCAGTACTTC.

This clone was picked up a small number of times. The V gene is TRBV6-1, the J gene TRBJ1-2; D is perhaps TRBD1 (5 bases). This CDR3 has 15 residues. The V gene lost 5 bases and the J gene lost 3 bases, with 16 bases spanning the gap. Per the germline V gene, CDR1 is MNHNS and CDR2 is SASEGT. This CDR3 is CASSLSARADYGYTF. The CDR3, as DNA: TGTGCCAGCAGTTTATCGGCCAGGGCTGACTATGGCTACACCTTC.

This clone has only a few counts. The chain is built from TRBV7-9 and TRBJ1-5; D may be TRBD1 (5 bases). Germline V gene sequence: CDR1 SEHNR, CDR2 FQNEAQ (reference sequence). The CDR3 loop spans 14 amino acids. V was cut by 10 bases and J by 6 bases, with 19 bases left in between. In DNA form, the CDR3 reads TGTGCCACCGGGACTCACATCGGAGGTCAGCCCCAGCATTTT. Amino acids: CATGTHIGGQPQHF.

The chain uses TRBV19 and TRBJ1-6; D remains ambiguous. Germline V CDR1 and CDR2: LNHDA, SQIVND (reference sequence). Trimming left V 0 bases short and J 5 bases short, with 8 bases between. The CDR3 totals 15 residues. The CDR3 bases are TGTGCCAGTAGTATAGATCAAGGAGATAATTCACCCCTCCACTTT. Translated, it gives CASSIDQGDNSPLHF.

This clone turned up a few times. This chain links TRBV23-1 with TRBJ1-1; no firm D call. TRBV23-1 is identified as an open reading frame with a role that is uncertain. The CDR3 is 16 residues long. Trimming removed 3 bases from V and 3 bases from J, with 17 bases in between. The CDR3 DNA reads TGCGCCAGCAGTCAGCGGGGTCCCAATGGGGACACTGAAGCTTTCTTT. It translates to CASSQRGPNGDTEAFF.